The rows below give T cell receptor beta chains drawn from one sample of a study of T cell responses to AZD1222 COVID-19 vaccine. Sequencing was performed with immunoSEQ multiplex PCR; in TCRdb, only in-frame clones are kept and a portion is missing. The data show 150,000 to 180,000 clones, less than 90% seen once. Sample: peripheral blood, taken on day 0 of AZD1222 vaccination. Receptor source: an adult in good health. Each CDR3 is given with its conserved first and last residue. A D gene is named only where the DNA matches it firmly. Not all rows give a size; the values are once, few, many and, for expanded clones, a class.

size	V	J	D	CDR3	DNA
.	TRBV27	TRBJ2-3	.	CASSSSTRLEEQYF	TGTGCCAGCAGTTCGTCGACTCGATTGGAGGAGCAGTATTTT
.	TRBV19	TRBJ1-2	TRBD1	CASSTGQVLSYTF	TGTGCCAGTAGTACGGGACAGGTCTTGAGCTACACCTTC
.	TRBV7-2	TRBJ1-1	TRBD1	CASSLAADRGTEAFF	TGTGCCAGCAGCTTAGCGGCGGACAGGGGCACTGAAGCTTTCTTT
.	TRBV6-6	TRBJ1-1	.	CASSAPNTEAFF	TGTGCCAGCAGCGCACCGAACACTGAAGCTTTCTTT
.	TRBV28	TRBJ2-7	.	CASKGLVSYEQYF	TGTGCCAGCAAGGGGTTGGTATCCTACGAGCAGTACTTC
.	TRBV20-1	TRBJ2-3	.	CSASQGLGTDTQYF	TGCAGTGCTAGTCAGGGGCTGGGCACAGATACGCAGTATTTT
.	TRBV2	TRBJ1-2	.	CASSARQLWGYTF	TGTGCCAGCTCAGCCCGACAGCTGTGGGGCTACACCTTC
few	TRBV29-1	TRBJ1-2	TRBD1	CSVEMTGGTYGYTF	TGCAGCGTTGAAATGACAGGGGGTACCTATGGCTACACCTTC
.	TRBV19	TRBJ2-7	TRBD2	CATYAGGASYEQYF	TGTGCCACCTACGCGGGGGGCGCATCCTACGAGCAGTACTTC
.	TRBV10-2	TRBJ1-2	TRBD1	CASSERTGGYYGYTF	TGCGCCAGCAGTGAGCGGACAGGGGGTTACTATGGCTACACCTTC
.	TRBV6-6	TRBJ1-6	.	CASSPGGGTTSPLHF	TGTGCCAGCAGCCCCGGGGGGGGGACCACCTCACCCCTCCACTTT
few	TRBV2	TRBJ1-1	TRBD1	CASSERPWTGGSVTEAFF	TGTGCCAGCAGTGAAAGACCCTGGACAGGGGGCAGTGTCACTGAAGCTTTCTTT
.	TRBV11-2	TRBJ2-7	.	CASSRGEYEQYF	TGTGCCAGCAGCCGAGGGGAGTACGAGCAGTACTTC
once	TRBV29-1	TRBJ1-5	.	CSSEEYYSNQPQHF	TGCAGCTCAGAAGAGTATTATAGCAATCAGCCCCAGCATTTT
.	TRBV6-1	TRBJ1-2	TRBD1	CASSENLNTGGRNGYTF	TGTGCCAGCAGTGAGAACCTCAATACAGGGGGAAGAAATGGCTACACCTTC
.	TRBV7-2	TRBJ2-7	.	CASSYKGPANEQYF	TGTGCCAGCAGCTACAAAGGACCCGCTAACGAGCAGTACTTC
once	TRBV9	TRBJ2-5	TRBD2	CASSVGLAGHQETQYF	TGTGCCAGCAGCGTAGGACTAGCGGGGCACCAAGAGACCCAGTACTTC
.	TRBV6-5	TRBJ2-1	TRBD2	CASSYSRPRGNEQFF	TGTGCCAGCAGTTACTCCCGACCGCGGGGGAATGAGCAGTTCTTC
.	TRBV7-6	TRBJ1-3	.	CASSLLDGGDSGNTIYF	TGTGCCAGCAGCTTATTGGACGGGGGAGACTCTGGAAACACCATATATTTT
.	TRBV6-5	TRBJ1-5	TRBD1	CASSMTGGAGQPQHF	TGTGCCAGCAGCATGACAGGGGGCGCGGGTCAGCCCCAGCATTTT
few	TRBV24-1	TRBJ1-2	TRBD1	CATSDAGQGEGGYTF	TGTGCCACCAGTGACGCCGGACAGGGGGAGGGTGGCTACACCTTC
once	TRBV5-6	TRBJ2-7	TRBD1	CASSIPGQGNEQYF	TGTGCCAGCAGCATACCGGGACAGGGGAACGAGCAGTACTTC
.	TRBV27	TRBJ1-6	.	CASSWAPYNSPLHF	TGTGCCAGCAGTTGGGCCCCCTATAATTCACCCCTCCACTTT
.	TRBV7-9	TRBJ1-2	.	CASSTLGHGYTF	TGTGCCAGCAGCACCCTAGGGCATGGCTACACCTTC
.	TRBV9	TRBJ1-4	.	CASSVAGDEKLFF	TGTGCCAGCAGCGTAGCTGGGGATGAAAAACTGTTTTTT
.	TRBV5-4	TRBJ1-1	.	CASSLTENTEAFF	TGTGCCAGCAGCTTGACGGAGAACACTGAAGCTTTCTTT
.	TRBV4-1	TRBJ1-2	.	CASSQPGGRNYGYTF	TGCGCCAGCAGCCAACCCGGGGGACGGAACTATGGCTACACCTTC
.	TRBV15	TRBJ2-7	.	CATSRGSYEQYF	TGTGCCACCAGCAGAGGGTCCTACGAGCAGTACTTC
.	TRBV6-1	TRBJ2-7	TRBD2	CASSERAGGTEQYF	TGTGCCAGCAGTGAAAGGGCGGGGGGAACTGAGCAGTACTTC
.	TRBV10-3	TRBJ1-5	.	CAIRDPDQPQHF	TGTGCCATACGGGACCCTGATCAGCCCCAGCATTTT
.	TRBV18	TRBJ1-6	.	CASSPDSQNSPLHF	TGTGCCAGCTCACCGGACAGCCAGAATTCACCCCTCCACTTT
.	TRBV12-3/TRBV12-4	TRBJ1-2	.	CASSLTGGYTF	TGTGCCAGCAGTTTAACGGGTGGCTACACCTTC
.	TRBV7-2	TRBJ2-7	.	CASSPGTSPYEQYF	TGTGCCAGCAGCCCCGGGACAAGCCCCTACGAGCAGTACTTC